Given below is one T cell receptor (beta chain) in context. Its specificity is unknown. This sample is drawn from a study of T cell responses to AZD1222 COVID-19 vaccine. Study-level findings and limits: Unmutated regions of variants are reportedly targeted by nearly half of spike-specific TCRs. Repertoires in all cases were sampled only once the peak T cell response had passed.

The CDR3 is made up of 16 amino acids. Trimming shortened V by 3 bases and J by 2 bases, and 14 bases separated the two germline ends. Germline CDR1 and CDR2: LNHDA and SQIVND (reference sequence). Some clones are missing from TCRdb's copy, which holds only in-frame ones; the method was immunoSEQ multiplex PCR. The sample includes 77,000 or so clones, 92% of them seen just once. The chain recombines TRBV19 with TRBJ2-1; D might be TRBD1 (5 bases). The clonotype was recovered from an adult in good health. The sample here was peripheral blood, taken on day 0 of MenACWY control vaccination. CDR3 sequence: CASSMVGRVTYNEQFF. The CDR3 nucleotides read TGTGCCAGTAGTATGGTGGGCAGGGTGACCTACAATGAGCAGTTCTTC.